This TCR beta chain was identified during a study of post-analysis software for immune sequencing data. Turning to the study itself: Relapsing-remitting, secondary progressive and progressive-relapsing courses of multiple sclerosis were included.

Study-wide results and limits: Samples sharing a preparation batch grouped tightly together when assessed by F measure. Compared with controls, patients had more of five or six TRBV segments, including TRBV5-6, TRBV5-1 and TRBV20-1. In multiple sclerosis, normalized Chao1 diversity was significantly below that of controls.

Germline CDR1 is DFQATT and CDR2 is SNEGSKA (reference sequence). This CDR3 region has 15 residues. Trimming removed 3 bases from V and 9 bases from J; junction bases left unmatched: 11. This clonotype was observed a handful of times. Its target is unknown. Unique molecular identifiers had been added to the TCR beta cDNA libraries. Approximately 550,000 cDNA molecules came from around 1 to 10 million T cells. TCRdb recomputed calls from the PCR reads with MiXCR, one row per CDR3 protein. Of over 700,000 distinct CDR3 sequences listed, just under 30% were seen once; the top ten hold under 0.7%. This TCR derives from a girl aged 5-17 years with multiple sclerosis. The sequencing input was blood. The chain combines TRBV20-1 with TRBJ2-1, with 10 positions matching TRBD2. The CDR3 region is CSASLSLAGEAEQFF. In DNA form, the CDR3 reads TGCAGTGCTAGCTTGAGTCTAGCGGGAGAGGCTGAGCAGTTCTTC.